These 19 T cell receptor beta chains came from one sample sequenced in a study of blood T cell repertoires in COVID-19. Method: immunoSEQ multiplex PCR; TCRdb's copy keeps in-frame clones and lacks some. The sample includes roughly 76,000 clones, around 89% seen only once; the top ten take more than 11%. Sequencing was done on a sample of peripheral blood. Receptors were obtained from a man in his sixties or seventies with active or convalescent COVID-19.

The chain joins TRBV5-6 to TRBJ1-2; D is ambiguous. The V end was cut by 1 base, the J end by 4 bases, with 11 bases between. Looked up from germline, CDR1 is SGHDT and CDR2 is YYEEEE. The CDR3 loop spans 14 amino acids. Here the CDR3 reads CASSLRAGSYGYTF. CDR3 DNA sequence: TGTGCCAGCAGCTTGAGAGCAGGCTCCTATGGCTACACCTTC.

This CDR3 reads CASSLGDILDTQYF. CDR3 coding DNA: TGTGCCAGCAGCTTAGGGGACATCTTAGATACGCAGTATTTT. The V and J genes are TRBV7-9 and TRBJ2-3, with D maybe TRBD1 (6 bases). Germline CDR1 is SEHNR and CDR2 is FQNEAQ (reference sequence). This CDR3 spans 14 amino acids. Trimming removed 1 base at V and 5 bases at J, with 10 bases between.

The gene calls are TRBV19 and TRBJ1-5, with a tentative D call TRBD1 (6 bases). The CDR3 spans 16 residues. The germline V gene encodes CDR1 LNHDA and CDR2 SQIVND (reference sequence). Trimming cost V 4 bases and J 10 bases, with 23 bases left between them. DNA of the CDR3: TGTGCCAGTAGTAGCCCCGGAAGGGTTCAAGGGGGACCCCAGCATTTT. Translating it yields CASSSPGRVQGGPQHF.

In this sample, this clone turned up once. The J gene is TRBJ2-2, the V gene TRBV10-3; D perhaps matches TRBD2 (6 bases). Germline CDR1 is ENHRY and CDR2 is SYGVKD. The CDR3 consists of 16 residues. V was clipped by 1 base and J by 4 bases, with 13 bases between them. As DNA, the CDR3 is TGTGCCATCAGTGAGTTCGGGGAGGAGGTCACCGGGGAGCTGTTTTTT. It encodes CAISEFGEEVTGELFF.

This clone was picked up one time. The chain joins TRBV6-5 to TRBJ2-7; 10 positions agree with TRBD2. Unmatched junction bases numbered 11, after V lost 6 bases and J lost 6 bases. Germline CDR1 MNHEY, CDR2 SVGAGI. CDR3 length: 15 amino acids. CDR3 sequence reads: CASRTPSGSFSEQYF. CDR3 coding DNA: TGTGCCAGCAGGACACCTAGCGGGAGCTTCTCCGAGCAGTACTTC.

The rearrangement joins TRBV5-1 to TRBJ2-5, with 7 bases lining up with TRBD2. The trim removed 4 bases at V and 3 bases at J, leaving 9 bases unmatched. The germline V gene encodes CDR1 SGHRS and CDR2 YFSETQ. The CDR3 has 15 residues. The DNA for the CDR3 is TGCGCCAGCAGCCGGGGGAGGGGATCGGAAGAGACCCAGTACTTC. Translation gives CASSRGRGSEETQYF.

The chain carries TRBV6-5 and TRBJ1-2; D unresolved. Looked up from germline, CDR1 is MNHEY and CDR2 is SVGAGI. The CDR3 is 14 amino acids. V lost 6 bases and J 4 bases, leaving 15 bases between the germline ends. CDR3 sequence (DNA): TGTGCCAGCAGGAACACGGGGTTAGGCTATGGCTACACCTTC. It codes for CASRNTGLGYGYTF.

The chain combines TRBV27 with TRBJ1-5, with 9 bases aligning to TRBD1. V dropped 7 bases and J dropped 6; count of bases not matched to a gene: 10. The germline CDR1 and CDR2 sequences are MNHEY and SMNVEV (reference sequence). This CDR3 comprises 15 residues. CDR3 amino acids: CASILGYRGRQPQHF. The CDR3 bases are TGTGCCAGCATTCTAGGGTACAGGGGGCGTCAGCCCCAGCATTTT.

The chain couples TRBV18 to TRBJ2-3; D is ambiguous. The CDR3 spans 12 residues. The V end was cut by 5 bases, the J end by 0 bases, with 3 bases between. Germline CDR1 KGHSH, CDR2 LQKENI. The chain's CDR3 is CASSTSTDTQYF. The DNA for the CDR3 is TGTGCCAGCTCAACTAGCACAGATACGCAGTATTTT.

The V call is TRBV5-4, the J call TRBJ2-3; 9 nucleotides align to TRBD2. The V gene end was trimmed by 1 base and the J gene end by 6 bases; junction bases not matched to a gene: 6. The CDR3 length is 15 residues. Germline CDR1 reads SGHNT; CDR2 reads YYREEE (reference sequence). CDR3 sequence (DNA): TGTGCCAGCAGCTTGTATGGTACTAGCGGGGATACGCAGTATTTT. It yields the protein CASSLYGTSGDTQYF. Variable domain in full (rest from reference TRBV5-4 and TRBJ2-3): ETGVTQSPTHLIKTRGQQVTLRCSSQSGHNTVSWYQQALGQGPQFIFQYYREEENGRGNFPPRFSGLQFPNYSSELNVNALELDDSALYLCASSLYGTSGDTQYFGPGTRLTVL.

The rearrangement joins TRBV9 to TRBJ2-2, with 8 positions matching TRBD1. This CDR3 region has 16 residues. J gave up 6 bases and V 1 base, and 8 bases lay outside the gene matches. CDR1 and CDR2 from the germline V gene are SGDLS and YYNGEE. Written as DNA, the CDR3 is TGTGCCAGCAGCGTATCTGGGACAGGTTTCCCCGGGGAGCTGTTTTTT. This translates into CASSVSGTGFPGELFF.

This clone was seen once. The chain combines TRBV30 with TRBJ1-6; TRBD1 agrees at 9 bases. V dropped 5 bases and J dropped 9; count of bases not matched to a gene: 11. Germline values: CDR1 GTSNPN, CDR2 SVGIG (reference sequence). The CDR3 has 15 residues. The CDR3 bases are TGTGCCTGGGGAACGGGACAGGGAGTGGGTTCACCCCTCCACTTT. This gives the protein CAWGTGQGVGSPLHF.

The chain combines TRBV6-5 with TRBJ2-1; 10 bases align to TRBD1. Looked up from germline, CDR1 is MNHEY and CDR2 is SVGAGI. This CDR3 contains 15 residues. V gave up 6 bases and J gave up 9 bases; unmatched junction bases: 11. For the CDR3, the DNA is TGTGCCAGCAGAAGATCCGGGACAGGGGTAGGTGAGCAGTTCTTC. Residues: CASRRSGTGVGEQFF.

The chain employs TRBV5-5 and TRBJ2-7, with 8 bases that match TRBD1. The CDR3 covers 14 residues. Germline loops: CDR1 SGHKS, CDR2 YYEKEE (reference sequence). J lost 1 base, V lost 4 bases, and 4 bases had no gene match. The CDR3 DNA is TGTGCCAGCAGCCAGGGACAGGAATCCTACGAGCAGTACTTC. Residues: CASSQGQESYEQYF.

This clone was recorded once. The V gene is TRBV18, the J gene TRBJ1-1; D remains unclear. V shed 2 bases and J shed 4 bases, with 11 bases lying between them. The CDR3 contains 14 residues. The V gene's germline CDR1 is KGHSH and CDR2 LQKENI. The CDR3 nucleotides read TGTGCCAGCTCACCAGGAGCGACTGGCACTGAAGCTTTCTTT. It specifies CASSPGATGTEAFF. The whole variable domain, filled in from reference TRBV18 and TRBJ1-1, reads NAGVMQNPRHLVRRRGQEARLRCSPMKGHSHVYWYRQLPEEGLKFMVYLQKENIIDESGMPKERFSAEFPKEGPSILRIQQVVRGDSAAYFCASSPGATGTEAFFGQGTRLTVV.

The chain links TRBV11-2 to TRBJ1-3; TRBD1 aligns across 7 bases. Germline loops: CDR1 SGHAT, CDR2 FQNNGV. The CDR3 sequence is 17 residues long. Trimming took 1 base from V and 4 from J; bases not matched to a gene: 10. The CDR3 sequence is CASSLAQTGASGNTIYF. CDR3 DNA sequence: TGTGCCAGCAGCTTAGCCCAAACAGGGGCCTCAGGAAACACCATATATTTT.

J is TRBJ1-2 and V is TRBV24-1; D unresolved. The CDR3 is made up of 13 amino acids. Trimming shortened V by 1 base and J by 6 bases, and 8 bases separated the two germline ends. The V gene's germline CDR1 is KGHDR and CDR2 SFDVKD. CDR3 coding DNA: TGTGCCACCAGTGATTTTGAGGGTAATGGCTACACCTTC. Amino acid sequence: CATSDFEGNGYTF.

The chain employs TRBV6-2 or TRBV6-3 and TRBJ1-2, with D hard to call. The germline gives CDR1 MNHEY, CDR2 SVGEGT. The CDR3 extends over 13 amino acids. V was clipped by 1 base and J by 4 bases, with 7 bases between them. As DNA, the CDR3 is TGTGCCAGCAGTTACTTAGGGAGCTATGGCTACACCTTC. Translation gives CASSYLGSYGYTF.

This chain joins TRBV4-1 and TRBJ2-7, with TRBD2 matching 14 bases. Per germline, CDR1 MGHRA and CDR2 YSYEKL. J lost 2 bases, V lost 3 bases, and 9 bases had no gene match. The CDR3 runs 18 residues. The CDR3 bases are TGCGCCAGCAGCCAGACTAGCGGGAGGGCCCATCCAACCTACGAGCAGTACTTC. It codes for CASSQTSGRAHPTYEQYF.